One sample yielded the 21 T cell receptor beta chains listed below, sequenced in a study of T cells in Graves' hyperthyroidism and ophthalmopathy. Amplified TCR beta CDR3 regions came from RNA transcripts. HTBI primers were the set used in a first-round RT-PCR of the TCR CDR3. MiXCR was run by TCRdb on the multiplex PCR reads, yielding one entry per CDR3 protein. Among some 490,000 distinct CDR3 sequences listed, 15% to 20% were seen once. The sample comprised blood. These TCRs come from a woman younger than 45 with Graves' ophthalmopathy.

This clonotype was picked up many times. V usage is TRBV6-1 and J usage is TRBJ2-7; D tentatively fits TRBD1 or TRBD2 (5 bases each). Trimming left V 5 bases short and J 3 bases short, with 17 bases between. The germline CDR1 and CDR2 sequences are MNHNS and SASEGT. The CDR3 covers 15 residues. The CDR3 reads CASSPLSGRNYEQYF. The CDR3 nucleotides are TGTGCCAGCAGTCCTCTGTCGGGACGGAACTACGAGCAGTACTTC.

This clonotype was picked up many times. The V gene is TRBV20-1, the J gene TRBJ1-1, with 9 bases aligning to TRBD1. This CDR3 has 14 residues. Germline assignment: CDR1 DFQATT and CDR2 SNEGSKA (reference sequence). J lost 5 bases, V lost 4 bases, and 8 bases had no gene match. CDR3 residues: CSAKEDRGSTEAFF. CDR3 nucleotides: TGCAGTGCTAAAGAGGACAGGGGCAGTACTGAAGCTTTCTTT.

This clonotype was recorded a few times. The rearrangement joins TRBV7-2 to TRBJ2-1, with D possibly being TRBD1 or TRBD2 (5 bases each). Germline-derived CDR1 and CDR2 are SGHTA and FQGNSA. The CDR3 extends over 13 amino acids. Trimming removed 4 bases from V and 7 bases from J, with 11 bases in between. In nucleotides, the CDR3 is TGTGCCAGCAGCTGGGACCAACCTAATGAGCAGTTCTTC. This gives the protein CASSWDQPNEQFF.

The rearrangement links TRBV20-1 to TRBJ2-3; D is unresolved. CDR1 is DFQATT, CDR2 SNEGSKA, per germline (reference sequence). This CDR3 contains 12 residues. V gave up 6 bases and J gave up 0 bases, with 7 bases separating them. This CDR3 is CSARKSTDTQYF. CDR3 nucleotide sequence: TGCAGTGCCAGAAAGAGCACAGATACGCAGTATTTT.

Concerning this clonotype: A read error is possible here, since a much larger clone lies one base away. The gene calls are TRBV2 and TRBJ1-1, with unresolved D. V was clipped by 3 bases and J by 4 bases, with 6 bases between them. CDR3 length equals 12 residues. From germline, CDR1 is SNHLY and CDR2 FYNNEI. This CDR3 reads CASSDSRTEAFF. In nucleotides, the CDR3 is TGTGCCAGCAGTGATAGCCGCACTGAAGCTTTCTTT. Together with reference TRBV2 and TRBJ1-1, the CDR3 gives the full variable domain: EPEVTQTPSHQVTQMGQEVILRCVPISNHLYFYWYRQILGQKVEFLVSFYNNEISEKSEIFDDQFSVERPDGSNFTLKIRSTKLEDSAMYFCASSDSRTEAFFGQGTRLTVV.

This clonotype was seen ten or more times. This chain links TRBV3-2 with TRBJ2-7. TRBV3-2 is shown as a pseudogene. CDR3 length: 11 amino acids. CDR3 amino acids: CASSQEKEQYF. The DNA of the CDR3 is TGTGCCAGCAGCCAAGAAAAGGAGCAGTACTTC.

Details on this clonotype: A much larger clone lies one base from this, so it may be a read error. V and J are TRBV28 and TRBJ2-1, with TRBD2 identical over 13 bases. The germline V gene has CDR1 MDHEN and CDR2 SYDVKM. The CDR3 sequence is 18 residues long. J gave up 5 bases and V 1 base, and 8 bases lay outside the gene matches. CDR3 residues: CASSLLSLAGGSHNEQFF. The CDR3 nucleotides read TGTGCCAGCAGTTTATTGTCACTAGCGGGAGGGTCCCACAATGAGCAGTTCTTC.

This clonotype came up a few times. The rearrangement links TRBV19 to TRBJ2-2; 8 positions match TRBD2. V shed 5 bases, J shed 7 bases, and the junction held 6 bases outside the gene matches. The CDR3 spans 14 residues. The germline V gene encodes CDR1 LNHDA and CDR2 SQIVND (reference sequence). The CDR3 spells CASSVSGSHGELFF. For the CDR3, the DNA is TGTGCCAGTAGTGTGAGCGGGAGCCACGGGGAGCTGTTTTTT.

This clonotype was seen repeatedly, ten times or more. The rearrangement joins TRBV4-2 to TRBJ1-2; weak D call: TRBD1 (5 bases). The V end was cut by 4 bases, the J end by 6 bases, with 12 bases between. Germline-derived CDR1 and CDR2 are LGHNA and YNFKEQ. The CDR3 is 13 residues long. The CDR3 region has the DNA TGTGCCAGCAGCCTGAGGAAGGGGAATGGCTACACCTTC. It specifies CASSLRKGNGYTF.

The chain uses TRBV24-1 and TRBJ2-1; 9 positions agree with TRBD2. The ends lost 4 bases at V and 7 bases at J; junction bases unmatched: 7. CDR1 is KGHDR, CDR2 SFDVKD, per germline. The length of the CDR3 is 15 residues. For the CDR3, the DNA is TGTGCCACCAGTGAACCTGGGACTAGCAAGAATGAGCAGTTCTTC. The encoded protein is CATSEPGTSKNEQFF.

Comments on this clonotype: The junction departs from the called germline gene at one end, perhaps through a read error. J is TRBJ1-6 and V is TRBV27, with 10 nucleotides matching TRBD1. The germline V gene encodes CDR1 MNHEY and CDR2 SMNVEV (reference sequence). The CDR3 spans 19 residues. CDR3 protein: CASSLLRDRGLYRNSPLHF. DNA for the CDR3: TGTGCCAGCAGCCTTTTGAGGGACAGGGGACTTTATCGCAATTCGCCCCTCCACTTT.

This clonotype was counted many times. The rearrangement links TRBV7-9 to TRBJ1-1; D may be TRBD1 (5 bases). Germline assignment: CDR1 SEHNR and CDR2 FQNEAQ (reference sequence). The CDR3 loop spans 14 amino acids. The V end was cut by 6 bases, the J end by 1 base, with 12 bases between. CDR3 in DNA: TGTGCCAGCAGGCTGGGACTCCCGAACACTGAAGCTTTCTTT. It translates to CASRLGLPNTEAFF.

The rearrangement uses TRBV24-1 and TRBJ2-1; 11 positions match TRBD2. Looked up from germline, CDR1 is KGHDR and CDR2 is SFDVKD. The CDR3 spans 15 residues. With V trimmed by 3 bases and J by 7 bases, 4 bases remained unmatched. This CDR3 is CATSDLGLADNEQFF. CDR3 DNA sequence: TGTGCCACCAGTGATCTGGGACTAGCGGATAATGAGCAGTTCTTC.

This clonotype was detected ten times or more. V gene TRBV29-1 combines with J gene TRBJ2-7; TRBD1 matches at 8 bases. The germline gives CDR1 SQVTM, CDR2 ANQGSEA. The length of the CDR3 is 15 residues. The V and J ends lost 4 bases and 2 bases, in that order; junction bases with no gene match: 10. The CDR3 region is CSVGGIDRGTYEQYF. DNA for the CDR3: TGCAGCGTTGGGGGGATCGACAGGGGAACCTACGAGCAGTACTTC.

This clonotype was observed at least ten times. The J gene is TRBJ2-3, the V gene TRBV20-1; D unresolved. Germline CDR1 and CDR2: DFQATT and SNEGSKA (reference sequence). Trimming pared 6 bases from V and 4 bases from J, leaving 11 bases between. The CDR3 length is 12 residues. The chain's CDR3 is CSASTRPDTQYF. As DNA, the CDR3 is TGCAGTGCGAGCACCAGACCAGATACGCAGTATTTT.

This clonotype came up many times. The CDR3 DNA is TGTGCCAGCAGCTTAGGGACAGAAACCTACGAGCAGTACTTC. Protein: CASSLGTETYEQYF. The chain joins TRBV7-2 to TRBJ2-7; TRBD1 might be the D (6 bases). The V gene lost 1 base and the J gene lost 2 bases, with 9 bases spanning the gap. CDR3 size: 14 residues. Germline CDR1 reads SGHTA; CDR2 reads FQGNSA.

A few counts support this clonotype. The chain links TRBV6-2 or TRBV6-3 to TRBJ1-4, with 7 bases aligning to TRBD1. CDR1 and CDR2 (germline): MNHEY, SVGEGT. J was trimmed by 8 bases and V by 5 bases; bases with no gene match: 17. The CDR3 sequence is 17 residues long. The chain's CDR3 is CASSPGDSRAWEEKLFF. CDR3 coding DNA: TGTGCCAGCAGTCCTGGGGACAGCCGTGCTTGGGAAGAAAAACTGTTTTTT.

The table lists this clonotype with a few counts. The chain combines TRBV20-1 with TRBJ1-6, with D perhaps TRBD1 (5 bases). The CDR3 is made up of 18 amino acids. Germline lookup yields CDR1 DFQATT and CDR2 SNEGSKA (reference sequence). Trimming pared 5 bases from V and 0 bases from J, leaving 20 bases between. The CDR3: CSACCLPDSGSYNSPLHF. The CDR3 DNA reads TGCAGTGCTTGCTGTCTTCCTGACAGCGGCTCCTATAATTCACCCCTCCACTTT.

This clonotype has at least ten counts. The chain has TRBV7-3 and TRBJ1-1; D perhaps matches TRBD1 (5 bases). CDR3 size: 15 residues. Germline values: CDR1 SGHTA, CDR2 FQGTGA. Trimming took off 2 bases at V and 1 base at J, with 11 bases between the two ends. Written as DNA, the CDR3 is TGTGCCAGCAGCTTACTAGGGACGGGGAACACTGAAGCTTTCTTT. This translates into CASSLLGTGNTEAFF.

Only a few counts were recorded for this clonotype. This chain joins TRBV9 and TRBJ1-2; D gene ambiguous. Deletions cut 0 bases from V and 6 bases from J, with 15 bases between. The CDR3 is 15 amino acids. CDR1 SGDLS and CDR2 YYNGEE come from the germline V gene. CDR3 bases: TGTGCCAGCAGCGTAGATGGGAGACTACTGGATGGCTACACCTTC. It translates to CASSVDGRLLDGYTF.

This clonotype was seen repeatedly, ten times or more. The rearrangement uses TRBV20-1 and TRBJ2-2, with TRBD2 matching 7 bases. The CDR3 contains 17 residues. V was pared by 5 bases and J by 2 bases, with 14 bases of the junction left unmatched. Per the germline V gene, CDR1 is DFQATT and CDR2 is SNEGSKA (reference sequence). The CDR3 spells CSASLWAGDVNTGELFF. CDR3 in DNA: TGCAGTGCTTCCCTGTGGGCGGGAGATGTCAACACCGGGGAGCTGTTTTTT.